This T cell receptor (beta chain) was retrieved from a study of blood T cell repertoires in COVID-19 (dated by TCRdb to the early 2020s). Describing the broader study: Samples from collaborators originated in the United States, Italy and Spain and spanned both the acute and convalescent phases of COVID-19. The material from the prospective study consisted of cDNA or gDNA derived from T cells, B-cell-depleted T cells, or PBMCs. The dataset comprised deeply sampled blood TCRbeta repertoires from subjects exposed to, actively infected with, or recovered from COVID-19. The repertoires were made available in a free public database intended to serve as a resource for research on the immune response to SARS-CoV-2. The samples were drawn from the first 160 participants of the ongoing ImmuneRACE study and from some 1,300 subjects provided by 6 global collaborators. The sample metadata nearly always contained a de-identified subject ID, COVID-19 status, age in years and sex. Where available, HLA class I and class II types were obtained from metadata supplied by the sample provider rather than from assay-based typing. Results and caveats for the whole study, not just this receptor: The quantity of clinical and demographic metadata differed by source and by participant and was supplied without curation.

Whole blood was collected in K2EDTA tubes by collaborating institutions according to the institutions' own protocols. For TCRbeta analysis, collaborators shipped samples in one of three forms: frozen whole blood, isolated PBMCs, or DNA extracted from either of those sample types. CDR1 and CDR2 were assigned from the germline V gene (reference sequence) as LGHDT and YNNKEL. The CDR3 has 14 amino acids, counting the end cysteine and phenylalanine. Only the CDR3 region is kept as DNA, spanning 42 bases read in frame from base 1. V is clipped by 0 bases and J by 6 bases, and the sequence between their germline boundaries is 9 bases long. As concerns this clone: Its antigen is not yet known. The input lacks base qualities; no much larger clone sits a single base away.

The immunoSEQ Assay, a bias-controlled multiplex PCR, was used to amplify TCRbeta CDR3 regions from genomic DNA. As for the authors' bioinformatics: The number of nucleated cells in each sample was estimated by amplification of reference gene primers within the assay. Sequence reads were collapsed and filtered to measure the absolute abundance of every unique TCRbeta CDR3 rearrangement. For each sample, productive Simpson clonality was calculated as the square root of Simpson's diversity index over productive rearrangements. TCRdb stores this immuneACCESS table with in-frame sequences only. Part of the clones is absent; in the studies checked, under half of the shortfall reflects unresolved V genes, and no reason is known for the rest. V, J and clone size are those of that table, while D and trimming were read from the DNA. Counted in this sample were some 110,000 clones; around 80% of them appeared once. Jointly, the top ten make up 15% of the sample.

The sample was peripheral blood. The TCR originated in a woman aged 80 or over with acute or convalescent COVID-19. Recombination connected TRBV3-1 (or the pseudogene TRBV3-2) to TRBJ1-5; the D gene is unclear. CDR3 reads: CASSQDFVSQPQHF. Read as DNA, the sequence is TGTGCCAGCAGCCAAGATTTTGTTAGTCAGCCCCAGCATTTT.